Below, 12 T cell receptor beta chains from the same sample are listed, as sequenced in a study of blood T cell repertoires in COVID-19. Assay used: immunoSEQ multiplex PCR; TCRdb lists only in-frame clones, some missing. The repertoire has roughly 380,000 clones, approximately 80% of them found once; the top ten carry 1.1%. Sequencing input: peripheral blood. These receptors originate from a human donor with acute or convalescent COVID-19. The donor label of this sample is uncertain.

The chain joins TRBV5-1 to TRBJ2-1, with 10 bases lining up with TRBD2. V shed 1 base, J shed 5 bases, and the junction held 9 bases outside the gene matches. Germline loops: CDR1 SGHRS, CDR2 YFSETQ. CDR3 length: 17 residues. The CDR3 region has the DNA TGCGCCAGCAGCTTGCGTTTTGGACTAGCGGCCGACAATGAGCAGTTCTTC. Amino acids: CASSLRFGLAADNEQFF.

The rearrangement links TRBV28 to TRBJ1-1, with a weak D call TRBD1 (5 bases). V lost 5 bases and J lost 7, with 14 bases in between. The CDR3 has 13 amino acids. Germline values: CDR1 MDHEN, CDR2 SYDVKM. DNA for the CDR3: TGTGCCAGCAGTCCTCCCCGACAGTTTGAAGCTTTCTTT. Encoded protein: CASSPPRQFEAFF.

For the CDR3, the DNA is TGTGCCAGCAGCCTCGAGGGGGTACGGAACACCGGGGAGCTGTTTTTT. Translating gives CASSLEGVRNTGELFF. The rearrangement links TRBV4-2 to TRBJ2-2; tentatively, D is TRBD1 (6 bases). The CDR3 length is 16 residues. Trimming removed 4 bases from V and 1 base from J, with 13 bases in between. CDR1 and CDR2 (germline): LGHNA, YNFKEQ.

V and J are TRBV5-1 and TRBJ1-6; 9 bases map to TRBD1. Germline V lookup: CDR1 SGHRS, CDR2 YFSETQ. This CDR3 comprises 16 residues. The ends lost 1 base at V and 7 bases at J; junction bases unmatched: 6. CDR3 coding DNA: TGCGCCAGCAGCTTGACAGGGGGCGCACTCAATTCACCCCTCCACTTT. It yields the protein CASSLTGGALNSPLHF.

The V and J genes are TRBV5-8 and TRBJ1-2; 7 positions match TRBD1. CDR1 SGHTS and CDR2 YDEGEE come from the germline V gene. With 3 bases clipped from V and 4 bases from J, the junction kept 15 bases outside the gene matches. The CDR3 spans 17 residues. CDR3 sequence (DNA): TGTGCCAGCAGCTCGCGCCTCGGGACAGTCCTCCTCTATGGCTACACCTTC. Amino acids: CASSSRLGTVLLYGYTF.

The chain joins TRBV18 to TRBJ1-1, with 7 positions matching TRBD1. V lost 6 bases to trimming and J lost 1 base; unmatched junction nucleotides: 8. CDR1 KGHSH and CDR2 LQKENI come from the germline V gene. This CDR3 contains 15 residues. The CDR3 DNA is TGTGCCAGCTCTCAAACAGGGGAGGCGAACACTGAAGCTTTCTTT. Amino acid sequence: CASSQTGEANTEAFF.

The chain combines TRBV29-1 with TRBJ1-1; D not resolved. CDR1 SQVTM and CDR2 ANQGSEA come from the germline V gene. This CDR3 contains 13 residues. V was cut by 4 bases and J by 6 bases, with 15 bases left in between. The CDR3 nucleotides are TGCAGCGTTGTTACTTCTTCGGGGTCTGAAGCTTTCTTT. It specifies CSVVTSSGSEAFF.

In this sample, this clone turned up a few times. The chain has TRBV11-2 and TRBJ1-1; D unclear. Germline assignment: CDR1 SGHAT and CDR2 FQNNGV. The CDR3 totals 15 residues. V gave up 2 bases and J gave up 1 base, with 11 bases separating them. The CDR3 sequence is CASSLNERRNTEAFF. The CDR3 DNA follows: TGTGCCAGCAGCTTAAATGAACGGAGGAACACTGAAGCTTTCTTT.

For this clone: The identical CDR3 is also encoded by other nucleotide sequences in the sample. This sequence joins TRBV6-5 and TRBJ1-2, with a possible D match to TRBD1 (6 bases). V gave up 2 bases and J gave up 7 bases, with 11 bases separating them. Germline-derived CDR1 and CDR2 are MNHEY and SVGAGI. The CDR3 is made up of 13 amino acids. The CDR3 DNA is TGTGCCAGCAGTTACCGGCAGGGGATTGGCTACACCTTC. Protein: CASSYRQGIGYTF.

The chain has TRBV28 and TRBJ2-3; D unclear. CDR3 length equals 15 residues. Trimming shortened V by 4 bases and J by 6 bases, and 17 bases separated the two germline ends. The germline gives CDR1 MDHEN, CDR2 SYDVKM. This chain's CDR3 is CASSSPPVESDTQYF. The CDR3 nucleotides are TGTGCCAGCAGTTCGCCCCCGGTGGAGTCTGATACGCAGTATTTT. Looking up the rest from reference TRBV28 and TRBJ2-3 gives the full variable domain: DVKVTQSSRYLVKRTGEKVFLECVQDMDHENMFWYRQDPGLGLRLIYFSYDVKMKEKGDIPEGYSVSREKKERFSLILESASTNQTSMYLCASSSPPVESDTQYFGPGTRLTVL.

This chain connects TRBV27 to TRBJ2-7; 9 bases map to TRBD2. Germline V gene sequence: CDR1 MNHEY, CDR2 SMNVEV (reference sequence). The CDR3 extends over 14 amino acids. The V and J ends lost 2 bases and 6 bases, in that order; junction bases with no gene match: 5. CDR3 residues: CASSLVVAGAEQYF. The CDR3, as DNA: TGTGCCAGCAGTTTAGTGGTAGCGGGAGCCGAGCAGTACTTC.

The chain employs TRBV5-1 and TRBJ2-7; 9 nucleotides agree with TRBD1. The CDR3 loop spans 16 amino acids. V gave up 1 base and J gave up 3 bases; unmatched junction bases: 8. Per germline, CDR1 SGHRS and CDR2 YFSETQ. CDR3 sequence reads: CASSLYFGTGYYEQYF. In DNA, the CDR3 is TGCGCCAGCAGCTTGTATTTCGGGACAGGGTACTACGAGCAGTACTTC. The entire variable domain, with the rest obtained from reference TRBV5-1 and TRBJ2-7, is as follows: KAGVTQTPRYLIKTRGQQVTLSCSPISGHRSVSWYQQTPGQGLQFLFEYFSETQRNKGNFPGRFSGRQFSNSRSEMNVSTLELGDSALYLCASSLYFGTGYYEQYFGPGTRLTVT.